This T cell receptor (beta chain) was retrieved from a study of blood T cell repertoires in COVID-19. Study as a whole: Sample material is recorded as cDNA or gDNA derived from T cells, B-cell-depleted T cells, or PBMCs.

Participants' own reports of clinical history determined their cohort assignment. Each exposed participant met a COVID-19 case in the 2 weeks preceding study entry. How the authors handled the data: Researchers report that nucleated cell counts were estimated from reference gene primer amplification. Using immunoSEQ multiplex PCR, the repertoire was profiled, and TCRdb retains in-frame clones only, with some absent. V, J and clone size are those of that table, while D and trimming were read from the DNA. Altogether approximately 270,000 clones are present, more than 85% being singletons, with the ten largest covering roughly 2.9%. The sequence was collected from a middle-aged man who had been exposed to COVID-19. The sequenced material came from PBMCs or T cells enriched from blood (not recorded which).

The CDR3 DNA sequence: TGTGCCAGCAGCTTTAGGGGGCAGGGGGAAGACACCGGGGAGCTGTTTTTT. Residues: CASSFRGQGEDTGELFF. This chain joins TRBV5-5 and TRBJ2-2; 7 bases are a match to TRBD1. Germline CDR1 is SGHKS and CDR2 is YYEKEE (reference sequence). V lost 2 bases, J lost 3 bases, and 10 bases stayed unmatched. The CDR3 extends over 17 amino acids.